The sequence of this T cell receptor (beta chain) was determined in a study of T-cell memory formation after mild COVID-19. Across the study: Clusters of TCRs were largely donor specific.

TCRdb itself ran the 5' RACE reads through MiXCR, one entry per CDR3 protein. The data contain tens of thousands of distinct CDR3 sequences, over 12% of them singletons. Study-level points and caveats: SARS-CoV-2 specificity of second-wave clones peaking day 37 was unconfirmed. Researchers found some responding clones in pre-infection memory, a sign that cross-reactive memory joined. Day 15 to 85 contracting clones showed balanced CD4/CD8; day 15 to 37 expanders favored CD4+.

This clonotype has a handful of counts. No antigen is known for it. CDR3 size: 14 residues. J was trimmed by 5 bases and V by 2 bases; bases with no gene match: 3. The genes are TRBV12-3 or TRBV12-4 and TRBJ2-5; 9 bases agree with TRBD1. The sample comprised PBMCs or a T cell subset sorted from them (not recorded which). The sequence derives from a man younger than 35 who had mild COVID-19 (a few samples of this study predate the infection). Cell type and time point are not known. CDR3 DNA: TGTGCCAGCAGTTTACACAGGGGGCTGGAGACCCAGTACTTC. It translates to CASSLHRGLETQYF.